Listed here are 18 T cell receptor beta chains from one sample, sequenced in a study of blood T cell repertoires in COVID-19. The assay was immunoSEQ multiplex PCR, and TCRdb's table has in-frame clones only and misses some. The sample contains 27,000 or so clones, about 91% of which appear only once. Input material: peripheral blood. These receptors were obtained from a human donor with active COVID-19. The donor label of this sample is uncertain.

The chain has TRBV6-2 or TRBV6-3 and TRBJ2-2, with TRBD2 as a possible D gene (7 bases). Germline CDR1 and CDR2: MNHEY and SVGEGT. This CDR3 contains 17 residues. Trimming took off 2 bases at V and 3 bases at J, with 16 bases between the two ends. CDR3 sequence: CASSYGRGARYTGELFF. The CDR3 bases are TGTGCCAGCAGTTACGGACGGGGGGCAAGGTACACCGGGGAGCTGTTTTTT.

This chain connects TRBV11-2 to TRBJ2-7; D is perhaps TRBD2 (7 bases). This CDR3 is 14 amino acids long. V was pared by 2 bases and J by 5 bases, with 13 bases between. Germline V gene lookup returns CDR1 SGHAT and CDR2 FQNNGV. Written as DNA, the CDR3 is TGTGCCAGCAGCTTAATGCAGGGGAGGGACGAGCAGTACTTC. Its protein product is CASSLMQGRDEQYF.

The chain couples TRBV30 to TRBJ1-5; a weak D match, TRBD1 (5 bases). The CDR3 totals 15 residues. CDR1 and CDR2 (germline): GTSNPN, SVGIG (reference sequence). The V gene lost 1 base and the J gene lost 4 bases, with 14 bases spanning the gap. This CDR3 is CAWSAGQAFNQPQHF. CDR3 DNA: TGTGCCTGGAGTGCAGGGCAGGCTTTTAATCAGCCCCAGCATTTT.

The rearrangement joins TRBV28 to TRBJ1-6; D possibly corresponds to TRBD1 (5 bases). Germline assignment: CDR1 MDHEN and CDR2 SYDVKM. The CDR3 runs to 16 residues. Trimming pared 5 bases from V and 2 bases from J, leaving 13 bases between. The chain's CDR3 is CASSTIKGTYNSPLHF. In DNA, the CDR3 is TGTGCCAGCAGTACCATTAAGGGGACCTATAATTCACCCCTCCACTTT.

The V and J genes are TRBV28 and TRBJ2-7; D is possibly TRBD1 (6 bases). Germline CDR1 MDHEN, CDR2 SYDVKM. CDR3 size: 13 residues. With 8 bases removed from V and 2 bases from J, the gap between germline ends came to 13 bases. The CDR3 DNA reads TGTGCCAGCCTTGGACAGCCGCCCTACGAGCAGTACTTC. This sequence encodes CASLGQPPYEQYF. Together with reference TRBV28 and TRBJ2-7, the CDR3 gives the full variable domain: DVKVTQSSRYLVKRTGEKVFLECVQDMDHENMFWYRQDPGLGLRLIYFSYDVKMKEKGDIPEGYSVSREKKERFSLILESASTNQTSMYLCASLGQPPYEQYFGPGTRLTVT.

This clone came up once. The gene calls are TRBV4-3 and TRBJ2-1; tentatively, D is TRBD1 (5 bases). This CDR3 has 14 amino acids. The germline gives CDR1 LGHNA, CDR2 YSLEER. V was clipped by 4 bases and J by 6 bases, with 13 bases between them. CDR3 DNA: TGCGCCAGCAGCCGGGGCTTAGAAGCCAATGAGCAGTTCTTC. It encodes CASSRGLEANEQFF.

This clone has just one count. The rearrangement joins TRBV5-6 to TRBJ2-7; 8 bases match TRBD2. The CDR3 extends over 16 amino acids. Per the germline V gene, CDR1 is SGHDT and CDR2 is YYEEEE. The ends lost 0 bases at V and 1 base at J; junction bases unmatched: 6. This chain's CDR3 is CASSLGGTSGSYEQYF. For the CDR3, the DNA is TGTGCCAGCAGCTTGGGGGGGACTAGTGGATCCTACGAGCAGTACTTC.

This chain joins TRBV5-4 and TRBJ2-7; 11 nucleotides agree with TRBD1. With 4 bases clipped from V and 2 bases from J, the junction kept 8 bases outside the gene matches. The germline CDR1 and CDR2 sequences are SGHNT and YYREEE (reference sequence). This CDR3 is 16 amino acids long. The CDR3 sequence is CASSPIRGQGAYEQYF. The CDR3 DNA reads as TGTGCCAGCAGCCCCATAAGGGGACAGGGGGCCTACGAGCAGTACTTC. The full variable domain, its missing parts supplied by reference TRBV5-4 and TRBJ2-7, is ETGVTQSPTHLIKTRGQQVTLRCSSQSGHNTVSWYQQALGQGPQFIFQYYREEENGRGNFPPRFSGLQFPNYSSELNVNALELDDSALYLCASSPIRGQGAYEQYFGPGTRLTVT.

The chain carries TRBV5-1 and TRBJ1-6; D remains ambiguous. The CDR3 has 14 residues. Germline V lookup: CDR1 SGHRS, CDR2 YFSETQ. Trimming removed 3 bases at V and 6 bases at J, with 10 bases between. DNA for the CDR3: TGCGCCAGCAGCTACCGGGGTTCTAATTCACCCCTCCACTTT. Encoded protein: CASSYRGSNSPLHF.

The CDR3 DNA follows: TGCGCCAGCAGCCTTGGACCGACAGCGGAGACCCAGTACTTC. It yields the protein CASSLGPTAETQYF. The rearrangement uses TRBV4-1 and TRBJ2-5, with D maybe TRBD1 (5 bases). Germline V gene sequence: CDR1 MGHRA, CDR2 YSYEKL. The CDR3 is made up of 14 amino acids. V was trimmed by 4 bases and J by 5 bases, leaving 14 bases between them.

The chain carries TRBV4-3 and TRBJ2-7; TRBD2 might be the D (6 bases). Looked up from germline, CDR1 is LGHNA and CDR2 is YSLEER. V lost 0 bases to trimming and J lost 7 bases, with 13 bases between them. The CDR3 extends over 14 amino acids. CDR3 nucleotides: TGCGCCAGCAGCCAAGATCAACTAGCTGGTGAGCAGTACTTC. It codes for CASSQDQLAGEQYF.

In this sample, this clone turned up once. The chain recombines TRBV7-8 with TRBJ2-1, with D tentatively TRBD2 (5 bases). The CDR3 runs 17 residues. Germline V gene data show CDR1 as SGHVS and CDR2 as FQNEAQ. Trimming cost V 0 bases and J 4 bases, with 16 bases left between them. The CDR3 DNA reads TGTGCCAGCAGCTTAGCGGGCGGGCTAGCCACATACAATGAGCAGTTCTTC. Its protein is CASSLAGGLATYNEQFF. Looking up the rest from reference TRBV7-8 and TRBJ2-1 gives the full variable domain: GAGVSQSPRYKVAKRGQDVALRCDPISGHVSLFWYQQALGQGPEFLTYFQNEAQLDKSGLPSDRFFAERPEGSVSTLKIQRTQQEDSAVYLCASSLAGGLATYNEQFFGPGTRLTVL.

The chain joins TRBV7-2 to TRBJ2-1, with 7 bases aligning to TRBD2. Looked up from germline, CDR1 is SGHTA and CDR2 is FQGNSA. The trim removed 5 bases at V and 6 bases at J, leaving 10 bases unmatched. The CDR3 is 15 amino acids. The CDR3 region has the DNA TGTGCCAGCAGCCCCATGCGGGACTACGTCAATGAGCAGTTCTTC. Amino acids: CASSPMRDYVNEQFF.

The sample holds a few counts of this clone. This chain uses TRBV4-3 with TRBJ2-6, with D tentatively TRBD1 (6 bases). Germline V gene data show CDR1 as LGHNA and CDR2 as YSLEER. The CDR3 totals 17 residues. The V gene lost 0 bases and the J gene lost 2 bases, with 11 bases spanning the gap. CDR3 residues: CASSQEGTGTGANVLTF. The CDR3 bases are TGCGCCAGCAGCCAAGAAGGTACAGGGACTGGGGCCAACGTCCTGACTTTC.

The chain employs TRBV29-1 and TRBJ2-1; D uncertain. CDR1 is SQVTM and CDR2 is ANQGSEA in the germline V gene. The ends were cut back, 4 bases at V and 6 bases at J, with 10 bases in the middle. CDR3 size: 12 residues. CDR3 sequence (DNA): TGCAGCGTTGGGGCTTTGGGCAATGAGCAGTTCTTC. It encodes CSVGALGNEQFF.

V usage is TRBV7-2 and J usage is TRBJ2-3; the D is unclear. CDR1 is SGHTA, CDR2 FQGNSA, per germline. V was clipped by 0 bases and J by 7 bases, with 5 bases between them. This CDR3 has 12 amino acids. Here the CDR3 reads CASSLALNTQYF. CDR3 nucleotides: TGTGCCAGCAGCTTAGCGCTAAATACGCAGTATTTT.

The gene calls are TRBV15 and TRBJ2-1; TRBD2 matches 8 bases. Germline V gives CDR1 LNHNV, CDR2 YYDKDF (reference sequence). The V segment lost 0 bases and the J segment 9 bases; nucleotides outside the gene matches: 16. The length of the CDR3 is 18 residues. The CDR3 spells CATSRDSNTGTSSVEQFF. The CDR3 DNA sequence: TGTGCCACCAGCAGAGATTCAAACACCGGGACTAGTTCGGTTGAGCAGTTCTTC.

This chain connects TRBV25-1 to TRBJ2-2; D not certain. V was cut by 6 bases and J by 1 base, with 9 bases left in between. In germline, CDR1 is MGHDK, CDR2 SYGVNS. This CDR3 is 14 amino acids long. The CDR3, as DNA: TGTGCCAGCAGCGATAACAGGAACACCGGGGAGCTGTTTTTT. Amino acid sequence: CASSDNRNTGELFF.